Following are 23 T cell receptor beta chains from one sample sequenced in a study of CD8 T cells in Susac syndrome. When the RNA was reverse transcribed, random hexamers were used with an input of roughly 0.5 to 1 ug. TCRdb reprocessed the immunoSEQ multiplex PCR reads with MiXCR, giving one entry per CDR3 protein. This sample has approximately 120,000 distinct CDR3 sequences, with 93% found just once. The sample comprised CD8+ T cells from PBMCs. All receptors come from a human donor with multiple sclerosis.

V usage is TRBV5-5 and J usage is TRBJ2-1; TRBD2 matches 9 bases. With 1 base clipped from V and 5 bases from J, the junction kept 10 bases outside the gene matches. Germline values: CDR1 SGHKS, CDR2 YYEKEE (reference sequence). The CDR3 loop spans 17 amino acids. CDR3 sequence: CASSLYFEREANNEQFF. The CDR3, as DNA: TGTGCCAGCAGCTTGTATTTTGAGCGGGAGGCTAACAATGAGCAGTTCTTC.

V usage is TRBV6-1 and J usage is TRBJ2-2; a weak D match, TRBD2 (6 bases). The CDR3 contains 13 residues. Germline V gene data show CDR1 as MNHNS and CDR2 as SASEGT. The V and J ends lost 6 bases and 4 bases respectively, with 9 bases between them. CDR3 nucleotide sequence: TGTGCCAGCAGCGAGCGGGCCACCGGGGAGCTGTTTTTT. It specifies CASSERATGELFF.

This clonotype was observed a single time. The genes are TRBV20-1 and TRBJ1-4; D is undetermined. CDR3 length equals 16 residues. The germline V and J ends were trimmed by 3 bases and 4 bases, with 18 bases remaining between them. The germline CDR1 and CDR2 sequences are DFQATT and SNEGSKA (reference sequence). The CDR3 loop reads CSARLRGLGSNEKLFF. In nucleotides, the CDR3 is TGCAGTGCTAGGTTGCGCGGGCTGGGGAGTAATGAAAAACTGTTTTTT.

The chain employs TRBV3-1 and TRBJ2-1; 9 nucleotides agree with TRBD2. After removal of 4 bases from V and 0 bases from J, the junction contained 7 bases not matched to a gene. Germline V gene sequence: CDR1 LGHDT, CDR2 YNNKEL (reference sequence). The CDR3 has 17 amino acids. The CDR3 nucleotides read TGTGCCAGCAGCCCCCCCGGGACTAGCAGCTCCTACAATGAGCAGTTCTTC. Protein: CASSPPGTSSSYNEQFF.

The chain has TRBV12-3 or TRBV12-4 and TRBJ2-2, with a weak D call TRBD1 (6 bases). Trimming pared 4 bases from V and 2 bases from J, leaving 11 bases between. This CDR3 is 15 amino acids long. The CDR3 DNA reads as TGTGCCAGCAGTTCCTGGACAGATAACACCGGGGAGCTGTTTTTT. This sequence encodes CASSSWTDNTGELFF.

V usage is TRBV29-1 and J usage is TRBJ2-7, with no clear D. Per germline, CDR1 SQVTM and CDR2 ANQGSEA. The V end was cut by 4 bases, the J end by 3 bases, with 16 bases between. The CDR3 is 14 amino acids. This CDR3 reads CSVVWASKGYEQYF. Written as DNA, the CDR3 is TGCAGCGTTGTCTGGGCCTCCAAGGGCTACGAGCAGTACTTC.

This chain uses TRBV6-7 with TRBJ2-5; D ambiguous. TRBV6-7 is designated an ORF whose function remains uncertain. The CDR3 is 12 residues long. V was pared by 8 bases and J by 7 bases, with 14 bases between. CDR3 sequence: CASLYRNGTQYF. The CDR3 bases are TGTGCCAGCTTGTATAGGAATGGGACCCAGTACTTC.

The chain has TRBV4-1 and TRBJ1-2, with 9 bases identical to TRBD1. With V trimmed by 8 bases and J by 8 bases, 15 bases remained unmatched. The CDR3 totals 15 residues. Germline V gives CDR1 MGHRA, CDR2 YSYEKL. The CDR3 reads CASDGGGQGSRGYTF. CDR3 sequence (DNA): TGCGCCAGCGACGGCGGGGGACAGGGATCAAGGGGCTACACCTTC.

The rearrangement links TRBV5-4 to TRBJ2-7; 7 positions match TRBD1. CDR1 is SGHNT, CDR2 YYREEE, per germline (reference sequence). The ends lost 4 bases at V and 3 bases at J; junction bases unmatched: 16. There are 17 residues in the CDR3. The CDR3 protein is CASSQGTDLLTLYEQYV. Here the CDR3 DNA reads TGTGCCAGCAGCCAAGGGACAGACCTGTTGACCCTCTACGAGCAGTACGTC.

The V and J genes are TRBV7-9 and TRBJ1-5; 7 bases fit TRBD1. CDR3 length: 15 amino acids. CDR1 SEHNR and CDR2 FQNEAQ come from the germline V gene (reference sequence). The ends lost 5 bases at V and 1 base at J; junction bases unmatched: 5. The DNA for the CDR3 is TGTGCCAGCAGCCAGACAGGGTCGAGCAATCAGCCCCAGCATTTT. This encodes CASSQTGSSNQPQHF.

The chain has TRBV20-1 and TRBJ1-1; a weak D match, TRBD1 (5 bases). The CDR3 contains 14 residues. Germline-derived CDR1 and CDR2 are DFQATT and SNEGSKA (reference sequence). The V end was cut by 3 bases, the J end by 4 bases, with 15 bases between. The CDR3 protein is CSASFGGRGTEAFF. The DNA of the CDR3 is TGCAGTGCTAGCTTCGGGGGACGGGGCACTGAAGCTTTCTTT.

The chain links TRBV19 to TRBJ2-1; weak D call: TRBD2 (5 bases). Germline V CDR1 and CDR2: LNHDA, SQIVND (reference sequence). Deletions cut 5 bases from V and 6 bases from J, with 17 bases between. The CDR3 totals 15 residues. This CDR3 reads CASSPRTHLSNEQFF. In DNA, the CDR3 is TGTGCCAGTAGTCCTCGGACTCACCTCTCCAATGAGCAGTTCTTC.

The J gene is TRBJ2-4, the V gene TRBV5-6; perhaps TRBD1 as D (6 bases). The germline V gene encodes CDR1 SGHDT and CDR2 YYEEEE. This CDR3 comprises 14 residues. V lost 4 bases, J lost 2 bases, and 10 bases lay in between. This CDR3 reads CASSTTGTKNIQYF. In DNA, the CDR3 is TGTGCCAGCAGCACGACAGGAACCAAAAACATTCAGTACTTC.

V gene TRBV5-6 combines with J gene TRBJ1-2; 8 positions agree with TRBD1. Germline V CDR1 and CDR2: SGHDT, YYEEEE. The V segment lost 0 bases and the J segment 6 bases; nucleotides outside the gene matches: 10. CDR3 length: 16 residues. The CDR3 region has the DNA TGTGCCAGCAGCTTGGATCGAGGACAGGGTAGGGATGGCTACACCTTC. It codes for CASSLDRGQGRDGYTF.

As DNA, the CDR3 is TGTGCCTGGAGTTGGGACCTCAATGAGCAGTTCTTC. Its translation: CAWSWDLNEQFF. The chain uses TRBV30 and TRBJ2-1; D may correspond to TRBD1 or TRBD2 (5 bases each). The germline V and J ends were trimmed by 2 bases and 6 bases, with 8 bases remaining between them. Germline V gene sequence: CDR1 GTSNPN, CDR2 SVGIG (reference sequence). This CDR3 spans 12 amino acids.

This clonotype was seen only a few times. J is TRBJ2-7 and V is TRBV10-3; the D is unclear. Trimming took 4 bases from V and 0 from J, leaving 7 bases between them. Germline V gives CDR1 ENHRY, CDR2 SYGVKD. The CDR3 has 13 amino acids. In DNA, the CDR3 is TGTGCCATCAGTGGCGGCAGCTCCTACGAGCAGTACTTC. It is translated as CAISGGSSYEQYF.

This clonotype has a single count. The chain uses TRBV5-1 and TRBJ2-7, with 9 bases matching TRBD1. The germline V gene has CDR1 SGHRS and CDR2 YFSETQ. The CDR3 is 15 residues long. V dropped 1 base and J dropped 4; count of bases not matched to a gene: 6. CDR3: CASSLTPGQGYEQYF. The DNA for the CDR3 is TGCGCCAGCAGCTTGACACCGGGACAGGGTTACGAGCAGTACTTC.

The chain carries TRBV5-6 and TRBJ2-7; 7 nucleotides line up with TRBD2. V was clipped by 2 bases and J by 5 bases; unmatched bases: 10. The length of the CDR3 is 15 residues. Germline CDR1 and CDR2: SGHDT and YYEEEE. The CDR3 sequence is CASSLRYREADEQYV. Written as DNA, the CDR3 is TGTGCCAGCAGCTTACGGTACCGGGAGGCGGACGAGCAGTACGTC.

The gene calls are TRBV11-1 and TRBJ2-1; 9 bases agree with TRBD2. Trimming at V came to 10 bases and at J to 3 bases, leaving 25 bases not matched to a gene. This CDR3 is built from 20 residues. Germline CDR1 and CDR2: SGHAT and FQDESV (reference sequence). The CDR3 coding sequence is TGTGCCAACGACTTAGTGTTCCCAATGTTTAGCGGGGGTCACTACAATGAGCAGTTCTTC. This sequence encodes CANDLVFPMFSGGHYNEQFF. Full variable domain (rest looked up from reference TRBV11-1 and TRBJ2-1): EAEVAQSPRYKITEKSQAVAFWCDPISGHATLYWYRQILGQGPELLVQFQDESVVDDSQLPKDRFSAERLKGVDSTLKIQPAELGDSAMYLCANDLVFPMFSGGHYNEQFFGPGTRLTVL.

The genes are TRBV11-1 and TRBJ2-7; D might be TRBD1 (5 bases). CDR3 length: 13 residues. Trimming pared 1 base from V and 3 bases from J, leaving 7 bases between. CDR1 SGHAT and CDR2 FQDESV come from the germline V gene (reference sequence). DNA of the CDR3: TGTGCCAGCAGCTTAGGCAGGGACTACGAGCAGTACTTC. Translating it yields CASSLGRDYEQYF.

The table lists this clonotype with a count of one. V and J are TRBV27 and TRBJ2-5, with D uncertain. The DNA matches TRBJ2-7 better at its end, which makes the J call doubtful. CDR3 size: 15 residues. Germline values: CDR1 MNHEY, CDR2 SMNVEV (reference sequence). The CDR3: CASSLSSLLTTEQYV. The CDR3 DNA follows: TGTGCCAGCAGTTTATCTTCCCTACTCACTACCGAGCAGTACGTC.

V is TRBV6-1 and J is TRBJ2-7; 8 bases are a match to TRBD2. CDR1 MNHNS and CDR2 SASEGT come from the germline V gene. The CDR3 covers 15 residues. J gave up 4 bases and V 2 bases, and 7 bases lay outside the gene matches. CDR3 amino acids: CASSERGGNRYEQYF. In DNA form, the CDR3 reads TGTGCCAGCAGTGAACGCGGGGGGAATCGGTACGAGCAGTACTTC.

The chain recombines TRBV6-2 or TRBV6-3 with TRBJ1-1; TRBD1 is a possible D gene (6 bases). The CDR3 is 14 residues long. Germline CDR1 is MNHEY and CDR2 is SVGEGT. Trimming stripped 2 bases from V and 11 bases from J, with 18 bases between. CDR3 in DNA: TGTGCCAGCAGTTACCCGGACAGTGCGGGCGATGCTTTCTTT. Residues: CASSYPDSAGDAFF.